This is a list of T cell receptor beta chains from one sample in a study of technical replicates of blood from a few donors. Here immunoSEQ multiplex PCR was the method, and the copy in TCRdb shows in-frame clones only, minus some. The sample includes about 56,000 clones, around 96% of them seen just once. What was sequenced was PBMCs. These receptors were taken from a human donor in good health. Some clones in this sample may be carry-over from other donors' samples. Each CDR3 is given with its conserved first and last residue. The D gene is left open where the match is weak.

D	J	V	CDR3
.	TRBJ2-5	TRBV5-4	CASSLAPAEETQYF
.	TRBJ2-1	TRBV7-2	CASSLTGNEQFF
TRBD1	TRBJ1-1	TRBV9	CASSAGQTLRNTEAFF
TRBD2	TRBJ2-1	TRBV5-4	CASGRGGASSSYNEQFF
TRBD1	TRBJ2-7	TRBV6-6	CASSYRDSNYEQYF
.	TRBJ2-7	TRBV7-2	CASSSQGYEQYF
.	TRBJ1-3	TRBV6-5	CASKGQSGNTIYF
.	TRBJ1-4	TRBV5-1	CASSLLATNEKLFF
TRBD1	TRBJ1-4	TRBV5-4	CASSTRTGDEKLFF
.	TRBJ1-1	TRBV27	CASSSYSERDTEAFF
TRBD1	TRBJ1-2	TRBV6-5	CASRPSDRGGYGYTF
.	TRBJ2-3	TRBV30	CAWSVGGDTQYF
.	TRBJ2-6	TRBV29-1	CSVEIAGEFGANVLTF
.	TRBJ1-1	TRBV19	CASSPRPNTEAFF
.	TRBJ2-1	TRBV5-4	CASSGGNNEQFF
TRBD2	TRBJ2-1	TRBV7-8	CASSGSGLAGQSSYNEQFF